This entry is about one TCR beta chain. Random hexamers served to reverse transcribe roughly 0.5 to 1 ug RNA. TCRdb re-derived calls from the immunoSEQ multiplex PCR reads in MiXCR, one entry per CDR3 protein. Of 200,000 to 250,000 distinct CDR3 sequences detected, roughly 96% appear once; the ten largest clones hold 0.095%. V was trimmed by 11 bases and J by 1 base, leaving 13 bases between them. CDR1 is LNHDA and CDR2 is SQIVND in the germline V gene (reference sequence). The CDR3 is made up of 13 amino acids. The data belong to a study of CD8 T cells in Susac syndrome. Sequencing was done on a sample of CD4+ T cells from PBMCs. This sequence joins TRBV19 and TRBJ2-3; D is ambiguous. This TCR was recovered from a human donor with multiple sclerosis. The CDR3 DNA reads TGTGCCTGCCGGACGGTGGGCACAGATACGCAGTATTTT. Translating it yields CACRTVGTDTQYF.